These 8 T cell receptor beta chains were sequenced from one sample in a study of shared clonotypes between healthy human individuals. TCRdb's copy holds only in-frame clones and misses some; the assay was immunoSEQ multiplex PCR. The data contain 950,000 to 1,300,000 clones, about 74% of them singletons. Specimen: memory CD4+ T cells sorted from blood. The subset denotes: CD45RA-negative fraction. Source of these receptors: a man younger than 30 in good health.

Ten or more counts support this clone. CDR3 nucleotides: TGTGCCAGCAGCCGACAGGGTTTCACAGATACGCAGTATTTT. It codes for CASSRQGFTDTQYF. The chain joins TRBV27 to TRBJ2-3; the match to TRBD1 covers 7 bases. The trim removed 6 bases at V and 2 bases at J, leaving 5 bases unmatched. CDR3 length equals 14 residues. Germline loops: CDR1 MNHEY, CDR2 SMNVEV (reference sequence).

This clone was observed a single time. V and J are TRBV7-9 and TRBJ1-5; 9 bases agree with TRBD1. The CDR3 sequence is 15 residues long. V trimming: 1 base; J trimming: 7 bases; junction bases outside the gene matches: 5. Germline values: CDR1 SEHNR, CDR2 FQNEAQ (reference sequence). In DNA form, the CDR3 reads TGTGCCAGCAGCTTAGAGGGACAGGGACGACAGCCCCAGCATTTT. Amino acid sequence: CASSLEGQGRQPQHF.

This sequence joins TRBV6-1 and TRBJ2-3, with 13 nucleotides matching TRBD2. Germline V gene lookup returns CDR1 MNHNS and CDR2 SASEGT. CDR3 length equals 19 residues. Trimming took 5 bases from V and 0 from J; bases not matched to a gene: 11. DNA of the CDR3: TGTGCCAGCAGTCAAGGGACTAGCGGGGTTACTACTAGCACAGATACGCAGTATTTT. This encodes CASSQGTSGVTTSTDTQYF.

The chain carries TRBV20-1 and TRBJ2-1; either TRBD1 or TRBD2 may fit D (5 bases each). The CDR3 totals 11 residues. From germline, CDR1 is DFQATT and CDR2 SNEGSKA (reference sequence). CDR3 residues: CSGAFDNEQFF. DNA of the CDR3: TGCAGCGGGGCCTTCGACAATGAGCAGTTCTTC.

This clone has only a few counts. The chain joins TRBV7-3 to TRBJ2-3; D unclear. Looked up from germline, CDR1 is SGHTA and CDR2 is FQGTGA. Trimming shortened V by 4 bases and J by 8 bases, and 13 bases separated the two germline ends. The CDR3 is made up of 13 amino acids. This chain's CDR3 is CASSSNSIGTQYF. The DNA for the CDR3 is TGTGCCAGCAGCTCTAACTCCATAGGTACGCAGTATTTT.

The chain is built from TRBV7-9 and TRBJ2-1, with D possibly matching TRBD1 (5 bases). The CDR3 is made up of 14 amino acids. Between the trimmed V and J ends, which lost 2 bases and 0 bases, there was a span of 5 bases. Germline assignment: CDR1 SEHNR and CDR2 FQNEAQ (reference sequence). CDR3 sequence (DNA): TGTGCCAGCAGCTTACAGGGCTCCTACAATGAGCAGTTCTTC. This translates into CASSLQGSYNEQFF.

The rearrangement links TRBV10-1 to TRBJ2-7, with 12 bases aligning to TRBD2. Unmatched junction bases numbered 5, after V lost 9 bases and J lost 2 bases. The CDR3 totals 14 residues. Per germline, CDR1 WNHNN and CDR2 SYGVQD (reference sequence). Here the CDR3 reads CARRLAGEPYEQYF. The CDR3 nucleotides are TGCGCCAGGAGACTAGCGGGGGAACCCTACGAGCAGTACTTC.

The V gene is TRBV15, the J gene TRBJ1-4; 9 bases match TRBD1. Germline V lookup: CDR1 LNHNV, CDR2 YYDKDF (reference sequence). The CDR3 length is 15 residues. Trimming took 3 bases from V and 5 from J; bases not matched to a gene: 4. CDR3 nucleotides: TGTGCCACCAGCAGCACCGGGACAGGGAATGAAAAACTGTTTTTT. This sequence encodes CATSSTGTGNEKLFF. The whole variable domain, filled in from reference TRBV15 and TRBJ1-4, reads DAMVIQNPRYQVTQFGKPVTLSCSQTLNHNVMYWYQQKSSQAPKLLFHYYDKDFNNEADTPDNFQSRRPNTSFCFLDIRSPGLGDTAMYLCATSSTGTGNEKLFFGSGTQLSVL.